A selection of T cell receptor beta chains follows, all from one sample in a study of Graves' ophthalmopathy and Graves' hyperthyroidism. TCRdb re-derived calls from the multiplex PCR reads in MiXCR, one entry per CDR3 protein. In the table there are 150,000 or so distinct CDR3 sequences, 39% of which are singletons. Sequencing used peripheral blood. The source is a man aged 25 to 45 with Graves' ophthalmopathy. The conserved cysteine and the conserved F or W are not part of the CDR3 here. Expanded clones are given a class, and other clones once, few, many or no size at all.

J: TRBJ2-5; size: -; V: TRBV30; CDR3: AWSVSGTSWETQY
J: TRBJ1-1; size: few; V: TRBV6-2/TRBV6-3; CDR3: ASSSFGLNTEAF
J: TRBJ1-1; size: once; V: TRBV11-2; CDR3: ASSLDYRGREGNTEAF
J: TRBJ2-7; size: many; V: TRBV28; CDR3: ASSSRGPHEQY
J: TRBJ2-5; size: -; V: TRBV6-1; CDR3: ASSKVYTGDGETQY
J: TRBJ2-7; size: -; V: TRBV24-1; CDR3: ATRDSSSYEQY
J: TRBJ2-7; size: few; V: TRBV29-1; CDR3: SVGGTSGSREQY
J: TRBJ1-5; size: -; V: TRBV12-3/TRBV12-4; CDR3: ASSGLGPQH
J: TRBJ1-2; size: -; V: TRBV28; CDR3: ASTLPAGYGYT
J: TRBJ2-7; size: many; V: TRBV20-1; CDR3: SARRTDRDYEQY
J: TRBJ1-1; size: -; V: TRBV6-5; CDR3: ASSFQGPPNTEAF
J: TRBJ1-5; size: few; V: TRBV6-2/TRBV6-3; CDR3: ASRQGPNQPQH
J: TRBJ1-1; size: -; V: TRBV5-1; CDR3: ASSLGTGVTEAF
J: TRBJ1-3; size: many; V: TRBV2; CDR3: ASSQGASGNTIY
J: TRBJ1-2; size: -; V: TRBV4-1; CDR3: ASSSPRTGMSGYT
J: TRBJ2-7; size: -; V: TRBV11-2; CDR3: ASSSPGNPSSYEQY
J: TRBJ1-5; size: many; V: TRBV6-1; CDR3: ASSVQEVNQPQH
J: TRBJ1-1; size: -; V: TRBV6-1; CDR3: ASSEGPRYTEAF
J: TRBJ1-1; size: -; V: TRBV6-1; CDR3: ASRPGTGGAGAF
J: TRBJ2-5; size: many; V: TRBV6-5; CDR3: ASSYPRGIGATTQY
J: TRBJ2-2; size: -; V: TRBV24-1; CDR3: ATRKDGTGELF
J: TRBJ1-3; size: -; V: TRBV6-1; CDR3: ASSEILGGGTIY
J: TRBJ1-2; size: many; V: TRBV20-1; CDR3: SAPRDSGGYT
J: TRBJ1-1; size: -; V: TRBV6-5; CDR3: ASSYSRGTGGEAF
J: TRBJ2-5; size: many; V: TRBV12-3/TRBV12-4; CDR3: ASSRRLEGETQY
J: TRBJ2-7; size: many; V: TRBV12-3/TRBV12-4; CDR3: ASSQLVQTPYEQY
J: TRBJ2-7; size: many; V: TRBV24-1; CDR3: ATSDGYEQY
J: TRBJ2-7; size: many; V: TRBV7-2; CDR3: ASSLGLGSYEQY
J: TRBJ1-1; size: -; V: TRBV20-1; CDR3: SAATGMNTEAF
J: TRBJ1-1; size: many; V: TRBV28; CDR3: ASTLRGEAF
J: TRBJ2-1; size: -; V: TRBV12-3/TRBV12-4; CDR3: ASRLAGVRNEQF
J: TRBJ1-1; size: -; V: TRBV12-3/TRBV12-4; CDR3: ASSFRFYFRGHYNTEAF
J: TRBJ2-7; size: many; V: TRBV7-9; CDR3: ASSLARGQTYEQY
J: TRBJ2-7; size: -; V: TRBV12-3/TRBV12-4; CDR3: ASSLGLAGSQY
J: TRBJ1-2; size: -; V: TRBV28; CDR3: ASSRTGVHGYT
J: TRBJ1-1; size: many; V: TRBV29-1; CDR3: SAPSTGNTEAF
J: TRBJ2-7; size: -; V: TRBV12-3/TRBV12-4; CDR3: ATTSSGTSGSEQY
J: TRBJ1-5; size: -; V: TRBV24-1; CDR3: ATSGREGQPQH
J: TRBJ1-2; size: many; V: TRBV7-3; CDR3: ASSSVPGQDPHSGYT
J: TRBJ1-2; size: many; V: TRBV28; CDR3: ASSLSGNYGYT
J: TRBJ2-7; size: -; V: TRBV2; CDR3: ASRVDTGGFGYEQY
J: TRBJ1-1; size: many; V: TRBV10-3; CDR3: AIGRNTEAF
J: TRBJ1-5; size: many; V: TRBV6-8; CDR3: ASSSVTGISNQPQH
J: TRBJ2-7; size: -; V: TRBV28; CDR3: ASRSLNLGTGQSYEQY